This TCR beta chain was found in a study of T cell clonotyping in hematopoietic cell transplantation. Across the study: Recipient samples before transplant were obtained post-cytoreduction.

Time point described: recipient sample about 28 days before transplant, after cytoreduction. Blood collection times were about day -28 and days 30, 100, 180 posttransplant. V was cut by 2 bases and J by 8 bases, with 10 bases left in between. Germline assignment: CDR1 GTSNPN and CDR2 SVGIG (reference sequence). CDR3 length equals 12 residues. As regards this clone: Antigen specificity is unknown.

TCRdb's table, derived via immunoSEQ multiplex PCR, lists solely in-frame clones and lacks some. The sample includes under 30,000 clones, about three quarters of them seen just once. Study results and limitations: Without cell sorting, CD4 versus CD8 contributions remain unresolved.

The genes are TRBV30 and TRBJ2-1, with D perhaps TRBD2 (6 bases). The TCR was taken from a woman aged 25 to 39 with chronic myeloid leukemia. Some clones in this sample may be carry-over from other donors' samples. The material was peripheral blood mononuclear cells, obtained before stem cell transplant. CDR3 protein: CAWSRLVHEQFF. CDR3 DNA: TGTGCCTGGAGTAGACTAGTCCATGAGCAGTTCTTC.